A selection of T cell receptor beta chains follows, all from one sample in a study of blood T cells in healthy people across ages. TCRdb reprocessed the 5' RACE reads with MiXCR, giving one entry per CDR3 protein. The sample includes some 900,000 distinct CDR3 sequences, 25% to 30% of them seen just once. Specimen: blood. These TCRs come from an elderly woman in good health. Each CDR3 is given with its conserved first and last residue. Fields, in order: clone size, J gene, D gene, V gene, CDR3 DNA, CDR3 protein. A D gene is named only where the DNA matches it firmly. Not all rows give a size; the values are once, few, many and, for expanded clones, a class.

clone_size: many; j_call: TRBJ2-5; d_call: TRBD1; v_call: TRBV9; cdr3_nt: TGTGCCAGCAGCGTATCCTTCACAGGGGGCCAGGAGACCCAGTACTTC; cdr3_aa: CASSVSFTGGQETQYF
clone_size: few; j_call: TRBJ2-3; d_call: -; v_call: TRBV4-2; cdr3_nt: TGTGCCAGCAGCCAGGGGGGAGACACAGATACGCAGTATTTT; cdr3_aa: CASSQGGDTDTQYF
clone_size: -; j_call: TRBJ2-3; d_call: TRBD1; v_call: TRBV24-1; cdr3_nt: TGTGCCACCAGTGATCGACAGGGAACGGTCACAGATACGCAGTATTTT; cdr3_aa: CATSDRQGTVTDTQYF
clone_size: many; j_call: TRBJ1-5; d_call: TRBD1; v_call: TRBV6-1; cdr3_nt: TGTGCCAGCAGTGAAGTGGGCACGGGACAGCGCTTCAATCAGCCCCAGCATTTT; cdr3_aa: CASSEVGTGQRFNQPQHF
clone_size: few; j_call: TRBJ2-1; d_call: TRBD2; v_call: TRBV7-8; cdr3_nt: TGTGCCAGCAGCTCGGGGACTAGCGGGGGGACCTACAATGAGCAGTTCTTC; cdr3_aa: CASSSGTSGGTYNEQFF
clone_size: many; j_call: TRBJ2-5; d_call: -; v_call: TRBV29-1; cdr3_nt: TGCAGCGTTCTAGACTACAGCTCTCATGGAGAGACCCAGTACTTC; cdr3_aa: CSVLDYSSHGETQYF
clone_size: -; j_call: TRBJ1-1; d_call: TRBD1; v_call: TRBV7-9; cdr3_nt: TGTGCCAGCAGCATACAGGGGGCGTGGGCTGAAGCTTTCTTT; cdr3_aa: CASSIQGAWAEAFF
clone_size: many; j_call: TRBJ1-5; d_call: TRBD1; v_call: TRBV4-1; cdr3_nt: TGCGCCAGCAGCCCCATGGACAGGGGGTTAGGTCAGCCCCAGCATTTT; cdr3_aa: CASSPMDRGLGQPQHF
clone_size: few; j_call: TRBJ2-5; d_call: -; v_call: TRBV27; cdr3_nt: TGTGCCAGCAGTTCCTGGGGTGAGCAGTACTTC; cdr3_aa: CASSSWGEQYF
clone_size: -; j_call: TRBJ2-7; d_call: -; v_call: TRBV28; cdr3_nt: TGTGCCAGCAGTTTTTTCACCACAAAGCAGCAGTACTTC; cdr3_aa: CASSFFTTKQQYF
clone_size: -; j_call: TRBJ2-3; d_call: TRBD1; v_call: TRBV7-3; cdr3_nt: TGTGCCAGCAGACTACAGGGGGCTGGCACAGATACGCAGTATTTT; cdr3_aa: CASRLQGAGTDTQYF
clone_size: -; j_call: TRBJ1-1; d_call: -; v_call: TRBV7-2; cdr3_nt: TGTGCCAGCAGCCATCAGGGGATGGTGAACACTGAAGCTTTCTTT; cdr3_aa: CASSHQGMVNTEAFF
clone_size: -; j_call: TRBJ2-5; d_call: TRBD2; v_call: TRBV19; cdr3_nt: TGTGCCAGTAGTACCGGGGGGGTCTACCAAGAGACCCAGTACTTC; cdr3_aa: CASSTGGVYQETQYF
clone_size: -; j_call: TRBJ1-1; d_call: -; v_call: TRBV6-1; cdr3_nt: TGTGCCAGCAGTGAAACGGGGAAAACTGAAGCTTTCTTT; cdr3_aa: CASSETGKTEAFF
clone_size: many; j_call: TRBJ2-5; d_call: TRBD2; v_call: TRBV7-9; cdr3_nt: TGTGCCAGCAGCGTCCTAACTAGCGGGGGGCCTAACCGGCCTTGGGAGACCCAGTACTTC; cdr3_aa: CASSVLTSGGPNRPWETQYF
clone_size: -; j_call: TRBJ2-7; d_call: -; v_call: TRBV6-2/TRBV6-3; cdr3_nt: TGTGCCAGCAGTTCCCAGGGTCTCAACGAGCAGTACTTC; cdr3_aa: CASSSQGLNEQYF
clone_size: many; j_call: TRBJ2-3; d_call: TRBD2; v_call: TRBV20-1; cdr3_nt: TGCAGTGCTAGTTCCCCTGGGTCACTAGCGGGGGTATCAGATACGCAGTATTTT; cdr3_aa: CSASSPGSLAGVSDTQYF
clone_size: once; j_call: TRBJ2-2; d_call: TRBD1; v_call: TRBV12-3/TRBV12-4; cdr3_nt: TGTGCCAGCAGTCCCTTGACCTCCGGGACAGGGTTTGCCGGGGAGCTGTTTTTT; cdr3_aa: CASSPLTSGTGFAGELFF
clone_size: few; j_call: TRBJ1-1; d_call: -; v_call: TRBV20-1; cdr3_nt: TGCAGTGCTTCACAGGGCCGGCACACTGAAGCTTTCTTT; cdr3_aa: CSASQGRHTEAFF
clone_size: many; j_call: TRBJ2-1; d_call: TRBD2; v_call: TRBV5-1; cdr3_nt: TGCGCCAGCAGCTTGCGGGGGGGGGATGAGCAGTTCTTC; cdr3_aa: CASSLRGGDEQFF
clone_size: -; j_call: TRBJ2-2; d_call: -; v_call: TRBV6-1; cdr3_nt: TGTGCCAGCAGGGGAGGGGGACTTCGGAAAGCGCGGACCGGGGAGCTGTTTTTT; cdr3_aa: CASRGGGLRKARTGELFF
clone_size: many; j_call: TRBJ1-1; d_call: -; v_call: TRBV29-1; cdr3_nt: TGCAGCGCCACGGGGGTAGGGACTGAAGCTTTCTTT; cdr3_aa: CSATGVGTEAFF
clone_size: many; j_call: TRBJ2-7; d_call: -; v_call: TRBV20-1; cdr3_nt: TGCAGTGCTTCCTCTGCAGTGAGCTCCTACGAGCAGTACTTC; cdr3_aa: CSASSAVSSYEQYF
clone_size: -; j_call: TRBJ1-1; d_call: -; v_call: TRBV25-1; cdr3_nt: TGTGCCAGCAGTGAATGGGGCCGAGGTTCGACGAACACTGAAGCTTTCTTT; cdr3_aa: CASSEWGRGSTNTEAFF
clone_size: many; j_call: TRBJ1-2; d_call: -; v_call: TRBV12-3/TRBV12-4; cdr3_nt: TGTGCCAGCAGTTTAGCGGGGACGCTCGTCCCGAGGGATGGCTACACCTTC; cdr3_aa: CASSLAGTLVPRDGYTF
clone_size: many; j_call: TRBJ2-1; d_call: TRBD2; v_call: TRBV6-2/TRBV6-3; cdr3_nt: TGTGCCAGCAGTTATTCGCGGGGGGGCCTTCAGCAGTTCTTC; cdr3_aa: CASSYSRGGLQQFF
clone_size: few; j_call: TRBJ2-5; d_call: TRBD1; v_call: TRBV24-1; cdr3_nt: TGTGCCACCAGTGATTGGGCCGGACAGGGGTGGGAGACCCAGTACTTC; cdr3_aa: CATSDWAGQGWETQYF
clone_size: -; j_call: TRBJ2-7; d_call: -; v_call: TRBV28; cdr3_nt: TGTGCCAGCAGGGCTAGCCTTATTCTAACCTACGAGCAGTACTTC; cdr3_aa: CASRASLILTYEQYF
clone_size: few; j_call: TRBJ2-7; d_call: -; v_call: TRBV19; cdr3_nt: TGTGCCAGTAGTAAAACAGGGCTACACGAGCAGTACTTC; cdr3_aa: CASSKTGLHEQYF